A single sample is the source of the 2 T cell receptor beta chains below, sequenced in a study of T cell responses to AZD1222 COVID-19 vaccine. The table came from immunoSEQ multiplex PCR; TCRdb's copy has only in-frame clones and leaves some out. The data contain around 50,000 clones, about 81% of them singletons. Specimen: peripheral blood, collected on day 0 of AZD1222 vaccination. Receptors originate from an adult in good health.

This chain joins TRBV3-1 (or the pseudogene TRBV3-2) and TRBJ1-2; D ambiguous. Germline CDR1 is LGHDT and CDR2 is YNNKEL (reference sequence). With 4 bases removed from V and 8 bases from J, the gap between germline ends came to 11 bases. The CDR3 is 12 amino acids. The CDR3 bases are TGTGCCAGCAGCCCGGATACGCGAGGCTACACCTTC. This sequence encodes CASSPDTRGYTF.

The genes are TRBV27 and TRBJ2-3; no firm D call. V lost 1 base, J lost 5 bases, and 13 bases lay in between. CDR3 length equals 15 residues. Germline V gives CDR1 MNHEY, CDR2 SMNVEV (reference sequence). For the CDR3, the DNA is TGTGCCAGCAGTTTATTGAGAGCGTGGGGAGATACGCAGTATTTT. Residues: CASSLLRAWGDTQYF.